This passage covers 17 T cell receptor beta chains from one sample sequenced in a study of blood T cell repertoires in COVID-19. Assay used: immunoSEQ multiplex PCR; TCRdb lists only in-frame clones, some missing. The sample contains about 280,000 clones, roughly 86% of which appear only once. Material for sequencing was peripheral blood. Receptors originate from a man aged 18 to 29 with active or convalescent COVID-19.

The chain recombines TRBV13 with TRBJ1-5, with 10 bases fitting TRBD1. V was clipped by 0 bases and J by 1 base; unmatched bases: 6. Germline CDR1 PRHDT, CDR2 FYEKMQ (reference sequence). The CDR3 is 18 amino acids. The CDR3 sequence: CASSLGGGQGMSNQPQHF. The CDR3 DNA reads TGTGCCAGCAGCTTAGGCGGGGGACAGGGGATGAGCAATCAGCCCCAGCATTTT.

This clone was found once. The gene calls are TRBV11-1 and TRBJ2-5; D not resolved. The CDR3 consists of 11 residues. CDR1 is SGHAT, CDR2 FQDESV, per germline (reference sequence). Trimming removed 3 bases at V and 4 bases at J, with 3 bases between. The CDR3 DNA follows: TGTGCCAGCAGCTTCTCAGAGACCCAGTACTTC. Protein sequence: CASSFSETQYF.

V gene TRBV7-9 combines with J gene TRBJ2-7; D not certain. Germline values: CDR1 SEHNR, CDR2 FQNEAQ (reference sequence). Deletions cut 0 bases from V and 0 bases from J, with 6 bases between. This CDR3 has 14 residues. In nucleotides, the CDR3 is TGTGCCAGCAGCTTAGCCTCTAGCTCCTACGAGCAGTACTTC. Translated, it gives CASSLASSSYEQYF.

CDR3 DNA: TGTGCCAGCTCACGCCAGACTAGCGGGGGAGAGACCCAGTACTTC. Protein: CASSRQTSGGETQYF. The J gene is TRBJ2-5, the V gene TRBV18, with 12 bases identical to TRBD2. The V gene end was trimmed by 4 bases and the J gene end by 4 bases; junction bases not matched to a gene: 4. The germline V gene has CDR1 KGHSH and CDR2 LQKENI. This CDR3 has 15 residues. Supplemented by reference TRBV18 and TRBJ2-5, the full variable domain reads NAGVMQNPRHLVRRRGQEARLRCSPMKGHSHVYWYRQLPEEGLKFMVYLQKENIIDESGMPKERFSAEFPKEGPSILRIQQVVRGDSAAYFCASSRQTSGGETQYFGPGTRLLVL.

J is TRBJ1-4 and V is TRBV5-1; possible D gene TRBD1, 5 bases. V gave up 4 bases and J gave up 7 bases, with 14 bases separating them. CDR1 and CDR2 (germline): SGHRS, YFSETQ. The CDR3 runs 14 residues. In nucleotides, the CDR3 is TGCGCCAGCAGCCCCTTGGGGGGGGGTGAAAAACTGTTTTTT. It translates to CASSPLGGGEKLFF.

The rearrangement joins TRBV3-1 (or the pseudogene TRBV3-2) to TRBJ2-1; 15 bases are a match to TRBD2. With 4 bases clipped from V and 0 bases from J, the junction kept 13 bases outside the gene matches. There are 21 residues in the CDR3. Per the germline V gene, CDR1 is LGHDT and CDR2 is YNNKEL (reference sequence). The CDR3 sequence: CASSPLRGTSGGQISYNEQFF. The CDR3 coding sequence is TGTGCCAGCAGCCCCCTCCGTGGGACTAGCGGGGGGCAAATCTCCTACAATGAGCAGTTCTTC.

The CDR3 DNA follows: TGTGCCAGCAGCTTAGTTGGGGGGAAAGTGGCAGATACGCAGTATTTT. This encodes CASSLVGGKVADTQYF. The chain couples TRBV7-6 to TRBJ2-3, with D maybe TRBD2 (6 bases). Germline V gene lookup returns CDR1 SGHVS and CDR2 FNYEAQ. Deletions cut 1 base from V and 4 bases from J, with 15 bases between. This CDR3 contains 16 residues. The variable domain in full, completed from reference TRBV7-6 and TRBJ2-3, reads GAGVSQSPRYKVTKRGQDVALRCDPISGHVSLYWYRQALGQGPEFLTYFNYEAQQDKSGLPNDRFSAERPEGSISTLTIQRTEQRDSAMYRCASSLVGGKVADTQYFGPGTRLTVL.

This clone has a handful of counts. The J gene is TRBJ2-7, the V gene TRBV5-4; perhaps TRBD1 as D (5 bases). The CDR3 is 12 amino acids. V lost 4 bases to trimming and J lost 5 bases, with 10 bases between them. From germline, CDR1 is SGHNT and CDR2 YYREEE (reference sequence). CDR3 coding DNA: TGTGCCAGCAGCCTGGGGCTGAACGAGCAGTACTTC. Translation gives CASSLGLNEQYF.

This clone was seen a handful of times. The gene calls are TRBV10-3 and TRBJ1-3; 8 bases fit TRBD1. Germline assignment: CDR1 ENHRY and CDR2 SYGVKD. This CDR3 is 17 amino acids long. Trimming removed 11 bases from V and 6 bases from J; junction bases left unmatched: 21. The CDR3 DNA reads TGTGCCGGACGCCCAGGGGGCAGATTAAAGGGGAAAAACACCATATATTTT. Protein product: CAGRPGGRLKGKNTIYF.

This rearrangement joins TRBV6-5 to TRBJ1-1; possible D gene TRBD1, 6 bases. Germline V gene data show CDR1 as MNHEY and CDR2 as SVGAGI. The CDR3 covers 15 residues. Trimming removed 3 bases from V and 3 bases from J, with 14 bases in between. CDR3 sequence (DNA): TGTGCCAGCAGTTATGGGGGCTCCGGGCACACTGAAGCTTTCTTT. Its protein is CASSYGGSGHTEAFF.

The CDR3 here is CASSQGGETQYF. CDR3 coding DNA: TGTGCCAGCAGTCAGGGTGGGGAGACCCAGTACTTC. V usage is TRBV6-5 and J usage is TRBJ2-5, with a weak D call TRBD1 (5 bases). V was pared by 5 bases and J by 5 bases, with 9 bases between. This CDR3 spans 12 amino acids. Germline V CDR1 and CDR2: MNHEY, SVGAGI.

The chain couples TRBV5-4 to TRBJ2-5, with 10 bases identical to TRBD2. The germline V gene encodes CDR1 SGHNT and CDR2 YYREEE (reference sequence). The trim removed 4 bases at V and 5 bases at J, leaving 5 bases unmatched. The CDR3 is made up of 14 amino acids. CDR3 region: CASSPSGGEETQYF. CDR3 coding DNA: TGTGCCAGCAGCCCGAGCGGGGGGGAGGAGACCCAGTACTTC. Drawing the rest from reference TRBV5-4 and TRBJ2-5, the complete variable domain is ETGVTQSPTHLIKTRGQQVTLRCSSQSGHNTVSWYQQALGQGPQFIFQYYREEENGRGNFPPRFSGLQFPNYSSELNVNALELDDSALYLCASSPSGGEETQYFGPGTRLLVL.

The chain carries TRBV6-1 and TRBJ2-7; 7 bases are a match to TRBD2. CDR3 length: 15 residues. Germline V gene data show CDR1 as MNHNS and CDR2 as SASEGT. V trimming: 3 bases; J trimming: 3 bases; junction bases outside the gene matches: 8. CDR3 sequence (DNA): TGTGCCAGCAGTGATACCCGGCTAGCGGTCTACGAGCAGTACTTC. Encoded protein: CASSDTRLAVYEQYF.

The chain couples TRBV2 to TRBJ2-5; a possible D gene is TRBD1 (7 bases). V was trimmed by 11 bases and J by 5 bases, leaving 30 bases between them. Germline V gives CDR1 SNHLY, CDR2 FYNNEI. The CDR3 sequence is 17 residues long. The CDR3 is CAGASGDSYPKEETQYF. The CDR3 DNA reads TGTGCCGGGGCCTCGGGGGACAGTTACCCTAAGGAGGAGACCCAGTACTTC.

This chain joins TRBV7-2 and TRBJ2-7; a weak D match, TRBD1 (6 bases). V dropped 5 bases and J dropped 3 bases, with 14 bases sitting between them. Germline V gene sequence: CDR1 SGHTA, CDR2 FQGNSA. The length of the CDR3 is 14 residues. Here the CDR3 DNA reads TGTGCCAGCAGCAAAACGACAGGCGGCTACGAGCAGTACTTC. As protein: CASSKTTGGYEQYF.

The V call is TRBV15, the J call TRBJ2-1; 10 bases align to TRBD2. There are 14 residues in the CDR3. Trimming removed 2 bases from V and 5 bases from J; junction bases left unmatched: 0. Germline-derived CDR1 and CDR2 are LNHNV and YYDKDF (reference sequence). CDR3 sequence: CATSRLAGDNEQFF. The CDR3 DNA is TGTGCCACCAGCAGACTAGCGGGGGACAATGAGCAGTTCTTC.

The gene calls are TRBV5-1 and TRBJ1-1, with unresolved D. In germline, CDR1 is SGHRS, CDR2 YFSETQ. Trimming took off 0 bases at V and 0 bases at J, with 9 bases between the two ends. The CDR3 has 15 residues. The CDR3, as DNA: TGCGCCAGCAGCTTGGGCGGCAGCATGAACACTGAAGCTTTCTTT. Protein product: CASSLGGSMNTEAFF.